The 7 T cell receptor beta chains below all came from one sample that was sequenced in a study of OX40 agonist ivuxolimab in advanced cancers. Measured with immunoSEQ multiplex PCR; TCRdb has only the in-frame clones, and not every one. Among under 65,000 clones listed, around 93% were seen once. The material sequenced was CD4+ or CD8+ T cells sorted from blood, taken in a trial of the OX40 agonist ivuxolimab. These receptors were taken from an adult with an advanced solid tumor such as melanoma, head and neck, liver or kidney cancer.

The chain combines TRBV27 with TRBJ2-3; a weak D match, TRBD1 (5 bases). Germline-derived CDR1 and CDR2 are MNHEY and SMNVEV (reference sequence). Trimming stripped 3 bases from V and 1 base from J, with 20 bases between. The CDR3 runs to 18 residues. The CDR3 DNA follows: TGTGCCAGCAGTTTGACCGGCAGGGCCGTGGCTGGCACAGATACGCAGTATTTT. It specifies CASSLTGRAVAGTDTQYF.

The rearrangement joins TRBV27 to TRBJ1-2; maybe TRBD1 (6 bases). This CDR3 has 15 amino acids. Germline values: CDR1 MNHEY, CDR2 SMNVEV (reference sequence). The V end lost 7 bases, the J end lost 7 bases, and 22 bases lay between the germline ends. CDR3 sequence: CASTTPPLGAFGYTF. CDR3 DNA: TGTGCCAGCACTACCCCCCCATTGGGGGCGTTTGGCTACACCTTC.

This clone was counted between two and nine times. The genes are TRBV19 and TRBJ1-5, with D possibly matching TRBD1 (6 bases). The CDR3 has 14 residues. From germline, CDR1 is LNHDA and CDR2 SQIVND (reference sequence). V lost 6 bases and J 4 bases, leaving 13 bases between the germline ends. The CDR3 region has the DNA TGTGCCAGTAGCCATGGACAGCAAAATCAGCCCCAGCATTTT. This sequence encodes CASSHGQQNQPQHF.

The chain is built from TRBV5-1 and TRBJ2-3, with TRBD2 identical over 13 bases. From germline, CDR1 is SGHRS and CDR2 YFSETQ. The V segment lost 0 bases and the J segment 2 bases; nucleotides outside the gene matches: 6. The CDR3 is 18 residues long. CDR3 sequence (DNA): TGCGCCAGCAGCTTGGGCCTTGGGACTAGCGGGACCACAGATACGCAGTATTTT. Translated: CASSLGLGTSGTTDTQYF.

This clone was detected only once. The CDR3 region has the DNA TGCGCCAGCAGCCAAGATGGACTAGCGGGAGGGTTTGATACGCAGTATTTT. It codes for CASSQDGLAGGFDTQYF. The J gene is TRBJ2-3, the V gene TRBV4-3; 15 bases fit TRBD2. V shed 0 bases and J 6 bases; nucleotides not matched to a gene: 4. The CDR3 length is 17 residues. Germline V gene sequence: CDR1 LGHNA, CDR2 YSLEER.

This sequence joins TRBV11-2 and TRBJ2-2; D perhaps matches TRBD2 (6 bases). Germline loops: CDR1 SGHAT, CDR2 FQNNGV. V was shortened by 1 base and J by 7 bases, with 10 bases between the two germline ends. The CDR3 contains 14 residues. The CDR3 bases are TGTGCCAGCAGCTTAGGGAGGGCTGGCGGGGAGCTGTTTTTT. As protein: CASSLGRAGGELFF. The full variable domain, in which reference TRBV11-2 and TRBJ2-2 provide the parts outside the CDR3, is EAGVAQSPRYKIIEKRQSVAFWCNPISGHATLYWYQQILGQGPKLLIQFQNNGVVDDSQLPKDRFSAERLKGVDSTLKIQPAKLEDSAVYLCASSLGRAGGELFFGEGSRLTVL.

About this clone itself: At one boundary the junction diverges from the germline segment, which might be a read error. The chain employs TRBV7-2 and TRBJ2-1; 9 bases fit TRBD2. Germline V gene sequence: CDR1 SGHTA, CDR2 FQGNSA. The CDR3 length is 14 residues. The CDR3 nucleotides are TGTGCCAGCAGCCCCGGGGGGGTAGCGGGAGAGCCGGTCTTC. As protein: CASSPGGVAGEPVF.